This TCR beta chain was obtained from a study of cytomegalovirus exposure and HLA in healthy donors. This clone has only a few counts. Antigen specificity is unknown. The PCR had 60 Vbeta and 13 Jbeta primers. Profiling relied on immunoSEQ multiplex PCR, and the TCRdb table lists in-frame clones only, not all of them. The sample contains approximately 220,000 clones, roughly 84% of which appear only once. Study results and limitations: When a later analysis was performed, an Asian-associated ancestry cluster reportedly had fewer N-insertions than the roughly 670-donor mean. Trimming of TCR beta V- and J-genes showed a link, identified in a later analysis, to a missense DCLRE1C variant. Some V segments could not be told apart, so they were left out, TRBV6-2 and TRBV6-3 among them.

CDR1 and CDR2 (germline): SGHTA, FQGNSA. The ends were cut back, 1 base at V and 2 bases at J, with 11 bases in the middle. The CDR3 sequence is 15 residues long. V is TRBV7-2 and J is TRBJ1-2; D gene unclear. The sample taken for sequencing was PBMCs. This receptor was taken from a girl aged 5-17 years in good health and CMV-seronegative. CDR3 amino acids: CASSLVTSANYGYTF. CDR3 sequence (DNA): TGTGCCAGCAGCTTAGTCACGAGCGCGAACTATGGCTACACCTTC. Complete variable domain (other parts from reference TRBV7-2 and TRBJ1-2): GAGVSQSPSNKVTEKGKDVELRCDPISGHTALYWYRQSLGQGLEFLIYFQGNSAPDKSGLPSDRFSAERTGGSVSTLTIQRTQQEDSAVYLCASSLVTSANYGYTFGSGTRLTVV.